This T cell receptor beta chain was recorded in a study of CD4 T cells in relation to SARS-CoV-2 and coronaviruses. Whole-study context: The restricting HLA molecule for shared crossreactive spike epitopes was mapped.

The unexposed donors gave CD4+ T cells in about 2011-2019, prior to COVID-19. The cells were cultured for roughly 11 days before CD4+ T cells were isolated. Cells permitting, SARS-CoV-2 S/N and four cold-coronavirus spikes were tested on unexposed-donor CD4+ T cells. PBMCs were plated at 1.5 million to 2 million per well in IL-2-containing medium. Cultures received half-medium IL-2 refreshes on days 3 and 7. Data came from immunoSEQ multiplex PCR; TCRdb stores just in-frame clones and leaves some out. The data contain tens of thousands of clones, roughly 80% of them singletons. Concerning this clone: The antigen is unknown.

The sequence was collected from a human donor in good health. Sequencing was performed on CD4+ T cells from PBMCs, cultured in vitro.

The CDR3 sequence: CATSRDPSGQETQYF. The DNA of the CDR3 is TGTGCCACCAGCAGAGATCCAAGCGGCCAAGAGACCCAGTACTTC. The chain couples TRBV15 to TRBJ2-5; a possible D gene is TRBD2 (5 bases). Trimming removed 0 bases at V and 1 base at J, with 9 bases between. This CDR3 spans 15 amino acids. From germline, CDR1 is LNHNV and CDR2 YYDKDF (reference sequence).